The T cell receptor (beta chain) described here comes from a study of T-cell reconstitution after alpha-beta-depleted transplantation in children. Notes on the study in general: Reports say that about two months after transplant, the alpha-beta T cells came out of several hundred graft clones that had expanded. Certain patients had high TCRbeta diversity at day 60, and it came from recipient T cells and thymic progenitors that survived. A year post-transplant, T-cell counts and diversity derived mostly from newly produced T cells.

Unique molecular identifiers were incorporated into the prepared TCRbeta library. A single record per CDR3 protein comes from TCRdb applying MiXCR to the PCR reads. The sample has around 600,000 distinct CDR3 sequences; roughly 23% are singletons. This clonotype was observed many times. The antigen is unknown. With 3 bases removed from V and 12 bases from J, the gap between germline ends came to 20 bases. This CDR3 is built from 15 residues. The germline gives CDR1 MGHDK, CDR2 SYGVNS. This sequence was found in a boy younger than two who had a stem cell transplant for acute myeloid leukemia, so the T cells may come from the graft donor. The sequences come from PBMCs, mostly from graft donor cells, collected 360 days after TCRalphabeta/CD19-depleted stem cell transplant. The chain is built from TRBV25-1 and TRBJ1-4, with D hard to call. CDR3 in amino acids: CASSDNSVFPWELFF. In DNA form, the CDR3 reads TGTGCCAGCAGTGACAACAGCGTGTTCCCCTGGGAACTGTTTTTT.